These 11 T cell receptor beta chains came from one sample sequenced in a study of blood T cell repertoires in COVID-19. Sequencing used immunoSEQ multiplex PCR; TCRdb keeps in-frame clones, though not all of them. The sample includes about 300,000 clones, about nine tenths seen only once; the top ten take roughly 2.3%. Sequences were obtained from peripheral blood. The receptors were gathered from a young man with active or convalescent COVID-19.

This clone occurred once. The V and J genes are TRBV6-5 and TRBJ2-1; 9 nucleotides match TRBD1. V trimming: 0 bases; J trimming: 7 bases; junction bases outside the gene matches: 7. Germline loops: CDR1 MNHEY, CDR2 SVGAGI. The CDR3 runs 16 residues. The CDR3 nucleotides are TGTGCCAGCAGTTACTCGATGGGACAGGGTGTAAATGAGCAGTTCTTC. Protein product: CASSYSMGQGVNEQFF.

The V gene is TRBV19, the J gene TRBJ2-5; 7 nucleotides line up with TRBD1. The CDR3 sequence is 14 residues long. Looked up from germline, CDR1 is LNHDA and CDR2 is SQIVND (reference sequence). After removal of 7 bases from V and 4 bases from J, the junction contained 9 bases not matched to a gene. The CDR3 bases are TGTGCCAGTAAACCACTCGGGACAGTAGAGACCCAGTACTTC. Protein product: CASKPLGTVETQYF. Looking up the rest from reference TRBV19 and TRBJ2-5 gives the full variable domain: DGGITQSPKYLFRKEGQNVTLSCEQNLNHDAMYWYRQDPGQGLRLIYYSQIVNDFQKGDIAEGYSVSREKKESFPLTVTSAQKNPTAFYLCASKPLGTVETQYFGPGTRLLVL.

This clone was observed a few times. This chain's CDR3 is CATSDSADNQPQHF. The CDR3 DNA reads TGTGCCACCAGTGATTCCGCGGACAATCAGCCCCAGCATTTT. V and J are TRBV24-1 and TRBJ1-5; D ambiguous. The germline CDR1 and CDR2 sequences are KGHDR and SFDVKD. Trimming shortened V by 2 bases and J by 3 bases, and 7 bases separated the two germline ends. The CDR3 runs to 14 residues.

This rearrangement joins TRBV11-2 to TRBJ2-3; D might be TRBD1 (6 bases). This CDR3 is built from 14 residues. Trimming took off 5 bases at V and 2 bases at J, with 11 bases between the two ends. Germline CDR1 reads SGHAT; CDR2 reads FQNNGV. Here the CDR3 DNA reads TGTGCCAGCAGCGCTCGACAGGACACAGATACGCAGTATTTT. Residues: CASSARQDTDTQYF.

The chain recombines TRBV6-1 with TRBJ2-1; 8 positions match TRBD2. The germline gives CDR1 MNHNS, CDR2 SASEGT. With 2 bases clipped from V and 4 bases from J, the junction kept 7 bases outside the gene matches. The CDR3 length is 16 residues. The CDR3 is CASSESFGRVYNEQFF. CDR3 nucleotide sequence: TGTGCCAGCAGTGAAAGCTTCGGGAGGGTTTACAATGAGCAGTTCTTC.

This clone appeared a single time. The V gene is TRBV4-2, the J gene TRBJ2-7, with 9 bases identical to TRBD2. From germline, CDR1 is LGHNA and CDR2 YNFKEQ. The trim removed 3 bases at V and 2 bases at J, leaving 2 bases unmatched. The CDR3 is 14 amino acids. The CDR3 DNA reads as TGTGCCAGCAGCCATCTAGCGGGGACCTACGAGCAGTACTTC. Its protein product is CASSHLAGTYEQYF.

This chain connects TRBV27 to TRBJ2-7; TRBD1 matches 10 bases. The germline V gene encodes CDR1 MNHEY and CDR2 SMNVEV (reference sequence). V dropped 5 bases and J dropped 8; count of bases not matched to a gene: 9. This CDR3 has 14 residues. DNA of the CDR3: TGTGCCAGCAGTCTAGGCCCGACAGGGGGCAAGCAGTACTTC. Its protein is CASSLGPTGGKQYF.

The chain joins TRBV7-2 to TRBJ1-4, with D perhaps matching TRBD1 (5 bases). The CDR3 is 16 residues long. V shed 5 bases and J shed 0 bases, with 13 bases lying between them. The germline CDR1 and CDR2 sequences are SGHTA and FQGNSA. In DNA, the CDR3 is TGTGCCAGCAGCGAAGGGAGGGGTGCAACTAATGAAAAACTGTTTTTT. It encodes CASSEGRGATNEKLFF.

The chain recombines TRBV5-1 with TRBJ2-7; 7 nucleotides agree with TRBD1. The CDR3 has 13 amino acids. V lost 5 bases, J lost 5 bases, and 7 bases stayed unmatched. Germline V gene data show CDR1 as SGHRS and CDR2 as YFSETQ. CDR3 protein: CASRGTVMDEQYF. CDR3 in DNA: TGCGCCAGCAGGGGGACAGTAATGGACGAGCAGTACTTC.

This clone was counted at least ten times. V usage is TRBV7-8 and J usage is TRBJ1-5; no clear D. Trimming left V 3 bases short and J 0 bases short, with 3 bases between. The CDR3 is 13 residues long. CDR1 is SGHVS, CDR2 FQNEAQ, per germline. The CDR3: CASSFVSNQPQHF. DNA for the CDR3: TGTGCCAGCAGCTTCGTTAGCAATCAGCCCCAGCATTTT.

This clone was detected once. The CDR3 DNA is TGTGCCAGCATCAACGGACGGACACTCTCCTACGAGCAGTACTTC. It is translated as CASINGRTLSYEQYF. V and J are TRBV2 and TRBJ2-7; tentatively, D is TRBD1 (5 bases). The CDR3 sequence is 15 residues long. V was cut by 7 bases and J by 0 bases, with 16 bases left in between. The V gene's germline CDR1 is SNHLY and CDR2 FYNNEI.